The 17 T cell receptor beta chains in this list originate from one sample, sequenced in a study of T-cell memory formation after mild COVID-19 (dated by TCRdb to about 2021). Receptor libraries were prepared by 5' RACE. The sample was run on an Illumina NovaSeq 6000. TCRdb cleaned the public reads at Q25 with fastp, built clones with MiXCR and kept in-frame beta chains. All rows with the same CDR3 protein become a single entry with the most common DNA and genes. The sample table shows hundreds of thousands of distinct CDR3 sequences, and under 30% are seen once. The ten most abundant clones make up roughly 13% of the sample. The sequenced material came from PBMCs or a T cell subset sorted from them (not recorded which). The receptors originated from an adult woman who had mild COVID-19 (a few samples of this study predate the infection). The sample titles of this study are shuffled in the database, so cell type and time point are left out; the donor was told from shared clones.

The rearrangement links TRBV7-9 to TRBJ2-7; 10 nucleotides align to TRBD1. The J segment lost 3 bases and the V segment lost 4 bases, leaving 6 bases of the junction unmatched. Per the germline V gene, CDR1 is SEHNR and CDR2 is FQNEAQ (reference sequence). The CDR3 covers 15 residues. CDR3 coding DNA: TGTGCCAGCAGCTCCGGGACAGGGGTCTTCTACGAGCAGTACTTC. Translating it yields CASSSGTGVFYEQYF.

The table lists this clonotype with a few counts. The chain employs TRBV5-1 and TRBJ1-6; D possibly corresponds to TRBD1 (6 bases). Germline V gene data show CDR1 as SGHRS and CDR2 as YFSETQ. V dropped 4 bases and J dropped 7 bases, with 12 bases sitting between them. This CDR3 is 14 amino acids long. The CDR3 region has the DNA TGCGCCAGCAGCGACACAGGGAGCAATTCACCCCTCCACTTT. Encoded protein: CASSDTGSNSPLHF.

V gene TRBV6-1 combines with J gene TRBJ2-1; either TRBD1 or TRBD2 may fit D (5 bases each). CDR3 size: 13 residues. CDR1 is MNHNS and CDR2 is SASEGT in the germline V gene. Trimming took off 4 bases at V and 5 bases at J, with 9 bases between the two ends. This CDR3 is CASSVGAHNEQFF. The CDR3 DNA reads as TGTGCCAGCAGTGTCGGGGCCCACAATGAGCAGTTCTTC.

This clonotype was observed a handful of times. This chain joins TRBV29-1 and TRBJ2-1; maybe TRBD2 (5 bases). The CDR3 runs 14 residues. CDR1 is SQVTM, CDR2 ANQGSEA, per germline. V was cut by 0 bases and J by 7 bases, with 13 bases left in between. Written as DNA, the CDR3 is TGCAGCGTTGAAGATCCGGGCAGGAGGAATGAGCAGTTCTTC. Encoded protein: CSVEDPGRRNEQFF.

This clonotype was counted only a few times. CDR3 in DNA: TGTGCCAGCAGCCCGGGACTAGTGTGGAACGAGCAGTACTTC. Protein: CASSPGLVWNEQYF. The chain carries TRBV3-1 and TRBJ2-7; the match to TRBD2 covers 8 bases. This CDR3 is 14 amino acids long. Germline-derived CDR1 and CDR2 are LGHDT and YNNKEL (reference sequence). J gave up 5 bases and V 4 bases, and 7 bases lay outside the gene matches.

The chain joins TRBV4-1 to TRBJ2-7; possibly TRBD1 for D (5 bases). Germline CDR1 MGHRA, CDR2 YSYEKL. CDR3 size: 13 residues. V was cut by 5 bases and J by 3 bases, with 11 bases left in between. CDR3 nucleotides: TGCGCCAGCAGCAAAGGGGCCGGCTACGAGCAGTACTTC. This sequence encodes CASSKGAGYEQYF.

This clonotype showed up just a few times. The gene calls are TRBV7-9 and TRBJ1-4; D perhaps matches TRBD1 (5 bases). CDR1 is SEHNR, CDR2 FQNEAQ, per germline (reference sequence). Trimming shortened V by 5 bases and J by 6 bases, and 13 bases separated the two germline ends. The CDR3 covers 14 residues. In DNA, the CDR3 is TGTGCCAGCAGCATTCGACAGTCGGATGAAAAACTGTTTTTT. Translation: CASSIRQSDEKLFF.

This clonotype was counted a few times. The chain links TRBV5-6 to TRBJ1-5, with 7 bases fitting TRBD1. Germline loops: CDR1 SGHDT, CDR2 YYEEEE. This CDR3 is built from 15 residues. Trimming took 5 bases from V and 4 from J; bases not matched to a gene: 9. The CDR3 DNA reads as TGTGCCAGCAGTTATACAGGGGTAGGGAATCAGCCCCAGCATTTT. The encoded protein is CASSYTGVGNQPQHF.

This clonotype was observed a few times. The junction shows a germline mismatch at one end, possibly a read error. The CDR3: CASSYSSGAETQYF. The CDR3 DNA reads TGTGCCAGCAGCTACTCTAGCGGGGCAGAGACCCAGTACTTC. The rearrangement links TRBV6-6 to TRBJ2-5; TRBD2 aligns across 9 bases. CDR1 and CDR2 (germline): MNHNY, SVGAGI (reference sequence). The CDR3 extends over 14 amino acids.

This clonotype was detected many times. J is TRBJ1-2 and V is TRBV12-3 or TRBV12-4, with D maybe TRBD1 (5 bases). This CDR3 is 12 amino acids long. Trimming removed 5 bases from V and 2 bases from J, with 6 bases in between. In DNA form, the CDR3 reads TGTGCCAGCAGTCCAGGGAACTATGGCTACACCTTC. Translated: CASSPGNYGYTF.

The gene calls are TRBV7-2 and TRBJ2-5, with a possible D match to TRBD1 (6 bases). Trimming left V 5 bases short and J 1 base short, with 14 bases between. The germline gives CDR1 SGHTA, CDR2 FQGNSA. This CDR3 contains 15 residues. This chain's CDR3 is CASSTRTAPQETQYF. CDR3 in DNA: TGTGCCAGCAGCACCCGGACAGCTCCCCAAGAGACCCAGTACTTC. Looking up the rest from reference TRBV7-2 and TRBJ2-5 gives the full variable domain: GAGVSQSPSNKVTEKGKDVELRCDPISGHTALYWYRQSLGQGLEFLIYFQGNSAPDKSGLPSDRFSAERTGGSVSTLTIQRTQQEDSAVYLCASSTRTAPQETQYFGPGTRLLVL.

In this sample, this clonotype turned up a few times. The CDR3 DNA sequence: TGTGCCAGCAGCGAGATGACAGCCGAAGAGCAGTACTTC. It codes for CASSEMTAEEQYF. This chain connects TRBV12-3 or TRBV12-4 to TRBJ2-7; maybe TRBD1 (5 bases). The CDR3 is 13 amino acids. V was trimmed by 6 bases and J by 7 bases, leaving 16 bases between them.

Only a few counts were recorded for this clonotype. This rearrangement joins TRBV9 to TRBJ2-5; 7 bases fit TRBD2. CDR3 size: 16 residues. Losses at the gene ends were 0 bases for V and 4 bases for J; bases not matched to a gene: 9. CDR1 is SGDLS and CDR2 is YYNGEE in the germline V gene. The CDR3 loop reads CASSVGGAGRGETQYF. The CDR3 DNA follows: TGTGCCAGCAGCGTAGGGGGAGCGGGGCGGGGAGAGACCCAGTACTTC. Drawing the rest from reference TRBV9 and TRBJ2-5, the complete variable domain is DSGVTQTPKHLITATGQRVTLRCSPRSGDLSVYWYQQSLDQGLQFLIQYYNGEERAKGNILERFSAQQFPDLHSELNLSSLELGDSALYFCASSVGGAGRGETQYFGPGTRLLVL.

The V call is TRBV29-1, the J call TRBJ2-3; D is ambiguous. Trimming cost V 8 bases and J 0 bases, with 9 bases left between them. The CDR3 extends over 12 amino acids. Germline values: CDR1 SQVTM, CDR2 ANQGSEA. The CDR3, as DNA: TGCAGCACGACGGAGAGCACAGATACGCAGTATTTT. This encodes CSTTESTDTQYF.

This clonotype came up a few times. The genes are TRBV5-1 and TRBJ2-7; no clear D. V lost 7 bases to trimming and J lost 0 bases, with 11 bases between them. The CDR3 covers 13 residues. Per the germline V gene, CDR1 is SGHRS and CDR2 is YFSETQ. This chain's CDR3 is CASGTDGSYEQYF. The DNA for the CDR3 is TGCGCCAGCGGAACGGACGGCTCCTACGAGCAGTACTTC.

The CDR3 loop is CASSPGDDSGNTIYF. CDR3 in DNA: TGCGCCAGCAGCCCTGGGGACGACTCTGGAAACACCATATATTTT. V usage is TRBV5-1 and J usage is TRBJ1-3, with D perhaps TRBD1 (5 bases). The CDR3 length is 15 residues. V was shortened by 4 bases and J by 0 bases, with 11 bases between the two germline ends. Germline CDR1 and CDR2: SGHRS and YFSETQ. Supplemented by reference TRBV5-1 and TRBJ1-3, the full variable domain reads KAGVTQTPRYLIKTRGQQVTLSCSPISGHRSVSWYQQTPGQGLQFLFEYFSETQRNKGNFPGRFSGRQFSNSRSEMNVSTLELGDSALYLCASSPGDDSGNTIYFGEGSWLTVV.

The chain joins TRBV25-1 to TRBJ1-4, with 8 bases lining up with TRBD1. The germline V gene encodes CDR1 MGHDK and CDR2 SYGVNS. CDR3 length: 15 residues. Trimming cost V 4 bases and J 8 bases; bases outside gene matches: 9. The CDR3 region has the DNA TGTGCCAGCAGTGCGGTCAGGGGGCTGGGAGAAAAACTGTTTTTT. It yields the protein CASSAVRGLGEKLFF.